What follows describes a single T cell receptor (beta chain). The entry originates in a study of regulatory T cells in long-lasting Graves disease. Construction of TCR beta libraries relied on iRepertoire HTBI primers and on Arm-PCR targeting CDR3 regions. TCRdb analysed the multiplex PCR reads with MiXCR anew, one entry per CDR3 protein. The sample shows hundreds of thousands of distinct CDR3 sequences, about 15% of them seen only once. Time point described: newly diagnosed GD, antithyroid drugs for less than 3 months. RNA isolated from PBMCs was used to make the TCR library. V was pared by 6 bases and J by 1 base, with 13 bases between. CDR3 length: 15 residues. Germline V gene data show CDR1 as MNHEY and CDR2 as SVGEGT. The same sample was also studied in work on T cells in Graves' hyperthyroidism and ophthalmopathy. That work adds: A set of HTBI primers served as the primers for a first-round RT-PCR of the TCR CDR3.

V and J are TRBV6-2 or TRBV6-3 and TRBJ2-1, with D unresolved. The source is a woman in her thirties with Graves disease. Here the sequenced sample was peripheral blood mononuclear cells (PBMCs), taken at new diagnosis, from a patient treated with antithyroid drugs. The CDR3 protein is CASRRVGFSYNEQFF. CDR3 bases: TGTGCCAGCAGAAGGGTGGGGTTTTCCTACAATGAGCAGTTCTTC.